This T cell receptor (beta chain) was found in a study of blood T cell repertoires in COVID-19. Clinical history reported by participants formed the basis on which cohorts were assigned. Profiling relied on immunoSEQ multiplex PCR, and the TCRdb table lists in-frame clones only, not all of them. The table includes about 270,000 clones, 80% to 90% detected once. V was clipped by 7 bases and J by 2 bases, with 8 bases between them. CDR1 is SGDLS and CDR2 is YYNGEE in the germline V gene. The length of the CDR3 is 12 residues. The TCR was taken from a woman between 18 and 29 years old who had recovered from COVID-19. The chain employs TRBV9 and TRBJ2-3, with D maybe TRBD2 (5 bases). The specimen was PBMCs or T cells enriched from blood (not recorded which). This chain's CDR3 is CASGGPTDTQYF. The CDR3 region has the DNA TGTGCCAGCGGAGGACCCACAGATACGCAGTATTTT.